This T cell receptor (beta chain) was recorded in a study of spatial heterogeneity in lung cancer. A single record per CDR3 protein comes from TCRdb applying MiXCR to the 5' RACE reads. The sample contains about 2,200 distinct CDR3 sequences, around a sixth of which appear only once. This clonotype was counted at least ten times. The CDR3 has 12 residues. Germline lookup yields CDR1 SQVTM and CDR2 ANQGSEA. The V end was cut by 7 bases, the J end by 1 base, with 7 bases between. Sample time point: sample taken at primary tumor resection. From tumor, nontumor lung or frozen PBMC, whole RNA was taken unsorted for sequencing.

This clonotype was obtained from a male donor with early-stage non-small cell lung cancer. The gene calls are TRBV29-1 and TRBJ2-2; unclear D gene. Source: PBMCs, taken at surgery. The CDR3 DNA is TGCAGCGCAGGCATGAACACCGGGGAGCTGTTTTTT. It is translated as CSAGMNTGELFF.